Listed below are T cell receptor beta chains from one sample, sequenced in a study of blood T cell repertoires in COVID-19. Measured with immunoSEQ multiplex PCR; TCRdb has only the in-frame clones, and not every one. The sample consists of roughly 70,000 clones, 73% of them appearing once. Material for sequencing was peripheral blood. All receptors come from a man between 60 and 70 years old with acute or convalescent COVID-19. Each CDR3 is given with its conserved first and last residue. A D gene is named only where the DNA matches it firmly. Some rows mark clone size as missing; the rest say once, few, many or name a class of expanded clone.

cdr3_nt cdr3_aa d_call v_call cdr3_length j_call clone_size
TGTGCCAGCAGCTACACCCTGGAGGGGTTGGGCAATCAGCCCCAGCATTTT CASSYTLEGLGNQPQHF . TRBV5-8 17 TRBJ1-5 .
TGTGCCAGCAGCTTGAGAGGTTCTGGACAGGGGAATGAAAAACTGTTTTTT CASSLRGSGQGNEKLFF TRBD1 TRBV7-6 17 TRBJ1-4 .
TGTGCCAGCAGTTTGGGGGCGGAGATGGAGACCCAGTACTTC CASSLGAEMETQYF . TRBV6-5 14 TRBJ2-5 .
TGTGCCAGTAGCCATCTCACAGGGGAAGAGACCCAGTACTTC CASSHLTGEETQYF TRBD1 TRBV19 14 TRBJ2-5 few
TGTGCCAGCAGCCTCGACGGGGACACCATATATTTT CASSLDGDTIYF . TRBV7-6 12 TRBJ1-3 .
TGCGCCAGCAGCTTATCAGGGGATTGGAGCTACAATGAGCAGTTCTTC CASSLSGDWSYNEQFF . TRBV5-1 16 TRBJ2-1 .
TGCGCCAGCAGCCAGAATTGGGGACAGGCTGGTGAAAAACTGTTTTTT CASSQNWGQAGEKLFF TRBD1 TRBV4-1 16 TRBJ1-4 .
TGTGCCATCAGTGAGAGGTCAGGGGAGACCCAGTACTTC CAISERSGETQYF . TRBV10-3 13 TRBJ2-5 .
TGTGCCAGCAGCCGAGCGGGGGGTGTATCCGGGGAGCTGTTTTTT CASSRAGGVSGELFF TRBD2 TRBV3-1/TRBV3-2 15 TRBJ2-2 .
TGCGCCAGCAGCCTTACGATGGGCGACGAGCAGTACTTC CASSLTMGDEQYF . TRBV4-1 13 TRBJ2-7 many
TGTGCCAGTAGTAGGGGAGGTAATCAGCCCCAGCATTTT CASSRGGNQPQHF . TRBV19 13 TRBJ1-5 .
TGCAGCGTTGGAGAGACAGGGGAAACTGAAGCTTTCTTT CSVGETGETEAFF TRBD1 TRBV29-1 13 TRBJ1-1 .
TGCGCCAGCAGCGCCATTGCGGGGCGCGCGGAGACCCAGTACTTC CASSAIAGRAETQYF . TRBV5-1 15 TRBJ2-5 .
TGTGCCAGCAGCCAGGGACAGGCGAACACTGAAGCTTTCTTT CASSQGQANTEAFF TRBD1 TRBV7-8 14 TRBJ1-1 .
TGTGCCAGCAGCCAAGAATCGGAGGGCCTCTTGGCCTGTCTAGGCACAGATACGCAGTATTTT CASSQESEGLLACLGTDTQYF . TRBV14 21 TRBJ2-3 .
TGTGCCAGCGGCAGACAAGGGACTAGCGGGGTTGGTTGGAATGAGCAGTTCTTC CASGRQGTSGVGWNEQFF TRBD2 TRBV9 18 TRBJ2-1 .
TGCGCCAGCAGCCCCAGCACAGGCGACTATGGCTACACCTTC CASSPSTGDYGYTF . TRBV5-1 14 TRBJ1-2 .
TGTGCCAGTAGTATAGGGCAGGGGGACTGGGAAACTCAGCCCCAGCATTTT CASSIGQGDWETQPQHF TRBD1 TRBV19 17 TRBJ1-5 .
TGTGCCAGCAGTTACGGGGAGGGGAACACTGAAGCTTTCTTT CASSYGEGNTEAFF . TRBV6-5 14 TRBJ1-1 .
TGTGCCAGCAGAATTTCCGGGACAGGGGATTCACCCCTCCACTTT CASRISGTGDSPLHF TRBD1 TRBV6-4 15 TRBJ1-6 few
TGTGCCAGCAGTTCGGGGGACAGAAGCAATCAGCCCCAGCATTTT CASSSGDRSNQPQHF TRBD1 TRBV6-6 15 TRBJ1-5 .
TGCGCCAGCAGCTTGGCACAGGGGCCTACCGGGGAGCTGTTTTTT CASSLAQGPTGELFF TRBD1 TRBV5-1 15 TRBJ2-2 few
TGCGCCAGCAGCTTGGGCGGGGAGGAAAAACTGTTTTTT CASSLGGEEKLFF . TRBV5-1 13 TRBJ1-4 .
TGTGCCAGCAGCCTCGGACAGGTCAGGCAGTATTTT CASSLGQVRQYF TRBD1 TRBV5-6 12 TRBJ2-3 .
TGTGCCAGCAGACAGGGAAACACCGGGGAGCTGTTTTTT CASRQGNTGELFF . TRBV11-2 13 TRBJ2-2 once
TGTGCCAGCAGCGCACGCTCGGGATGGCAGCCCCAGCATTTT CASSARSGWQPQHF . TRBV5-8 14 TRBJ1-5 .
TGTGCCAGCAGTCCGTATGAGGGGGCCAACGTCCTGACTTTC CASSPYEGANVLTF . TRBV2 14 TRBJ2-6 .
TGTGCCAGCAGCTCCCGGACTTCCCGATACGAGCAGTACTTC CASSSRTSRYEQYF . TRBV4-2 14 TRBJ2-7 .
TGCGCCAGCAGCTTTACAGGGGACGAGCAGTACTTC CASSFTGDEQYF TRBD1 TRBV5-1 12 TRBJ2-7 .
TGTGCCAGTAGCCAGGGGATGTCCTCCTACGAGCAGTACTTC CASSQGMSSYEQYF . TRBV19 14 TRBJ2-7 .
TGCGCCAGCAGCCCCGGGAACACCTACAATGAGCAGTTCTTC CASSPGNTYNEQFF . TRBV5-1 14 TRBJ2-1 .
TGTGCCAGCAGCCAAGATGAGGTGAATACTGAAGCTTTCTTT CASSQDEVNTEAFF . TRBV14 14 TRBJ1-1 .
TGTGCCAGCGCGGAGGGACAGGGTGAAGAGCAGTACTTC CASAEGQGEEQYF TRBD1 TRBV6-6 13 TRBJ2-7 few
TGTGCCAGCAGCTTAGATAGCACAGGGGGCCGGGAGACCCAGTACTTC CASSLDSTGGRETQYF TRBD1 TRBV7-6 16 TRBJ2-5 .